The 22 T cell receptor beta chains below all came from one sample that was sequenced in a study of CD8+CD57+ T cells in acquired aplastic anemia. Only patients with CD8+CD57+ cell expansion on flow cytometry were chosen for sequencing. Genomic DNA provided the template from which TCR beta VDJ and CDR3 profiles were obtained. TCRdb re-called the reads through MiXCR, storing one row per CDR3 protein. The sample yields 150,000 to 200,000 distinct CDR3 sequences, 40% to 50% seen once. Material: sorted CD4+, CD8+, or CD8+CD57+ T cells (not recorded which) from PBMCs. These TCRs come from a human donor with aplastic anemia.

This clonotype showed up many times. The CDR3 spells CASRDGQGRYEQYF. CDR3 DNA sequence: TGTGCCAGCAGGGACGGACAGGGAAGGTACGAGCAGTACTTC. The chain has TRBV6-1 and TRBJ2-7; TRBD1 agrees at 8 bases. There are 14 residues in the CDR3. Germline CDR1 MNHNS, CDR2 SASEGT. J lost 4 bases, V lost 6 bases, and 8 bases had no gene match.

With regard to this clonotype: It is unclear where the CDR3 begins or ends on the DNA, so no DNA is shown, and the CDR3 is as TCRdb lists it. The V call is TRBV29-1, the J call TRBJ2-1. The CDR3 has 16 residues if both end residues are counted. CDR1 SQVTM and CDR2 ANQGSEA come from the germline V gene. The CDR3 loop reads CSVGVGSAVTYNEQSF.

The V gene is TRBV10-3, the J gene TRBJ2-3; D possibly corresponds to TRBD1 (5 bases). Germline V CDR1 and CDR2: ENHRY, SYGVKD. The CDR3 loop spans 13 amino acids. Between the trimmed V and J ends, which lost 1 base and 4 bases, there was a span of 6 bases. CDR3 residues: CAISELTADTQYF. The CDR3 DNA follows: TGTGCCATCAGTGAGTTGACAGCAGATACGCAGTATTTT.

This clonotype was recorded at least ten times. The rearrangement links TRBV7-2 to TRBJ1-2; D is perhaps TRBD1 (6 bases). V lost 4 bases and J lost 3, with 12 bases in between. The CDR3 has 14 amino acids. Germline V gives CDR1 SGHTA, CDR2 FQGNSA. CDR3 in DNA: TGTGCCAGCAGCTCAAACAGGGTTGACTATGGCTACACCTTC. Translated: CASSSNRVDYGYTF. The complete variable domain, with remaining parts taken from reference TRBV7-2 and TRBJ1-2, reads GAGVSQSPSNKVTEKGKDVELRCDPISGHTALYWYRQSLGQGLEFLIYFQGNSAPDKSGLPSDRFSAERTGGSVSTLTIQRTQQEDSAVYLCASSSNRVDYGYTFGSGTRLTVV.

This clonotype was observed at least ten times. The V and J genes are TRBV5-1 and TRBJ2-1; D not certain. This CDR3 spans 13 amino acids. Per the germline V gene, CDR1 is SGHRS and CDR2 is YFSETQ. V was shortened by 0 bases and J by 6 bases, with 7 bases between the two germline ends. The CDR3 nucleotides read TGCGCCAGCAGCTTGGGTATAGGCAATGAGCAGTTCTTC. Translating it yields CASSLGIGNEQFF. Variable domain in full (rest from reference TRBV5-1 and TRBJ2-1): KAGVTQTPRYLIKTRGQQVTLSCSPISGHRSVSWYQQTPGQGLQFLFEYFSETQRNKGNFPGRFSGRQFSNSRSEMNVSTLELGDSALYLCASSLGIGNEQFFGPGTRLTVL.

A word on this clonotype: One end of the junction is discordant with germline, which a read error may explain. CDR3 residues: CAGSIQTGALSSYEQYF. CDR3 sequence (DNA): TGCGCCGGCAGCATCCAGACAGGGGCCCTGAGCTCCTACGAGCAGTACTTC. The genes are TRBV5-1 and TRBJ2-7; 8 bases match TRBD1. The CDR3 has 17 amino acids. Germline values: CDR1 SGHRS, CDR2 YFSETQ.

Many counts were recorded for this clonotype. The chain joins TRBV9 to TRBJ1-2, with TRBD1 matching 8 bases. This CDR3 has 17 residues. J lost 0 bases, V lost 3 bases, and 10 bases had no gene match. Germline CDR1 is SGDLS and CDR2 is YYNGEE. The chain's CDR3 is CASSASQGGEANYGYTF. In DNA, the CDR3 is TGTGCCAGCAGCGCGTCACAGGGGGGGGAAGCTAACTATGGCTACACCTTC. The full variable domain, with the rest looked up from reference TRBV9 and TRBJ1-2, is DSGVTQTPKHLITATGQRVTLRCSPRSGDLSVYWYQQSLDQGLQFLIQYYNGEERAKGNILERFSAQQFPDLHSELNLSSLELGDSALYFCASSASQGGEANYGYTFGSGTRLTVV.

This clonotype has at least ten counts. DNA of the CDR3: TGCAGTGCCCGGGACAGGGGCAGAGGGGCCAACGTCCTGACTTTC. As protein: CSARDRGRGANVLTF. The chain links TRBV20-1 to TRBJ2-6; 10 nucleotides match TRBD1. Germline V CDR1 and CDR2: DFQATT, SNEGSKA (reference sequence). The CDR3 covers 15 residues. V gave up 6 bases and J gave up 4 bases; unmatched junction bases: 6.

This chain joins TRBV2 and TRBJ1-5; D unclear. Between the trimmed V and J ends, which lost 7 bases and 6 bases, there was a span of 10 bases. The CDR3 has 12 residues. The germline V gene encodes CDR1 SNHLY and CDR2 FYNNEI. This CDR3 reads CASNGRSQPQHF. The CDR3 nucleotides read TGTGCCAGCAACGGTAGGAGTCAGCCCCAGCATTTT.

This clonotype turned up a few times. A junction end diverges from the germline sequence, so it may reflect a read error. CDR3 nucleotides: TGCACCAGCAGCTTGGGACTAGCGGGACAAGAGACCCAGTACTTC. This codes for CTSSLGLAGQETQYF. J is TRBJ2-5 and V is TRBV5-1; 13 nucleotides match TRBD2. The CDR3 sequence is 15 residues long. From germline, CDR1 is SGHRS and CDR2 YFSETQ.

This clonotype has at least ten counts. This chain uses TRBV20-1 with TRBJ1-2, with 9 bases aligning to TRBD1. This CDR3 has 16 amino acids. Trimming removed 6 bases from V and 5 bases from J; junction bases left unmatched: 16. Germline values: CDR1 DFQATT, CDR2 SNEGSKA (reference sequence). The CDR3 nucleotides are TGCAGTGCCGAACGCCCGTTTACAGGGGGCTCGTATGGCTACACCTTC. Translating it yields CSAERPFTGGSYGYTF.

Here the CDR3 DNA reads TGTGCCACCAGCTCCCGGGGGGGGGCAGGGGAGACCCAGTACTTC. It is translated as CATSSRGGAGETQYF. The chain has TRBV15 and TRBJ2-5; 8 nucleotides line up with TRBD2. This CDR3 spans 15 amino acids. Germline CDR1 LNHNV, CDR2 YYDKDF (reference sequence). J gave up 5 bases and V 5 bases, and 10 bases lay outside the gene matches.

The chain's CDR3 is CASSVGGEQFF. In DNA form, the CDR3 reads TGTGCCAGCAGCGTAGGCGGGGAGCAGTTCTTC. V gene TRBV9 combines with J gene TRBJ2-1, with TRBD2 as a possible D gene (5 bases). CDR3 size: 11 residues. Germline V gene sequence: CDR1 SGDLS, CDR2 YYNGEE. The germline V and J ends were trimmed by 0 bases and 10 bases, with 5 bases remaining between them.

This chain uses TRBV25-1 with TRBJ2-7; D is perhaps TRBD1 or TRBD2 (6 bases each). Germline loops: CDR1 MGHDK, CDR2 SYGVNS. The length of the CDR3 is 15 residues. V dropped 5 bases and J dropped 7 bases, with 21 bases sitting between them. The CDR3 loop is CASSPLAGQGGEQYF. DNA of the CDR3: TGTGCCAGCAGTCCACTGGCGGGACAAGGCGGGGAGCAGTACTTC.

This clonotype was recorded once. This chain joins TRBV5-4 and TRBJ2-7; TRBD1 matches 9 bases. CDR1 is SGHNT and CDR2 is YYREEE in the germline V gene (reference sequence). The junction had 6 bases not matched to a gene; V was cut back by 4 bases and J by 4 bases. The CDR3 sequence is 14 residues long. The CDR3 DNA is TGTGCCAGCAGCCCCGGGACAGGGTGGTACGAGCAGTACTTC. As protein: CASSPGTGWYEQYF.

The sample holds a few counts of this clonotype. The chain links TRBV19 to TRBJ2-2; weak D call: TRBD1 (6 bases). The length of the CDR3 is 17 residues. In germline, CDR1 is LNHDA, CDR2 SQIVND (reference sequence). Trimming took off 4 bases at V and 0 bases at J, with 15 bases between the two ends. In DNA, the CDR3 is TGTGCCAGTAGTAACCAGGGGAGTATTTCGAACACCGGGGAGCTGTTTTTT. It translates to CASSNQGSISNTGELFF. Full variable domain (outside the CDR3, taken from reference TRBV19 and TRBJ2-2): DGGITQSPKYLFRKEGQNVTLSCEQNLNHDAMYWYRQDPGQGLRLIYYSQIVNDFQKGDIAEGYSVSREKKESFPLTVTSAQKNPTAFYLCASSNQGSISNTGELFFGEGSRLTVL.

V and J are TRBV11-1 and TRBJ2-7; 7 nucleotides agree with TRBD2. From germline, CDR1 is SGHAT and CDR2 FQDESV (reference sequence). This CDR3 is built from 16 residues. The V gene end was trimmed by 1 base and the J gene end by 2 bases; junction bases not matched to a gene: 8. The CDR3 is CASSLGRTRTTYEQYF. CDR3 nucleotides: TGTGCCAGCAGCTTAGGGAGGACTAGGACCACCTACGAGCAGTACTTC.

Remarks on this clonotype: A much more abundant neighbour one base away suggests this may be a read error. V usage is TRBV3-1 and J usage is TRBJ1-2, with 9 bases lining up with TRBD1. CDR3 length: 15 amino acids. Germline CDR1 reads LGHDT; CDR2 reads YNNKEL (reference sequence). V was pared by 1 base and J by 13 bases, with 13 bases of the junction left unmatched. CDR3 DNA sequence: TGTGCCAGCAGCCAAGGCGGGGGGGGACAGGGTTCAGGCACCTTC. It is translated as CASSQGGGGQGSGTF.

Ten or more counts support this clonotype. The V and J genes are TRBV5-6 and TRBJ1-5, with TRBD1 matching 7 bases. This CDR3 contains 14 residues. V trimming: 4 bases; J trimming: 4 bases; junction bases outside the gene matches: 5. The germline V gene has CDR1 SGHDT and CDR2 YYEEEE. Here the CDR3 reads CASSSDRVNQPQHF. In DNA, the CDR3 is TGTGCCAGCAGCAGCGACAGGGTTAATCAGCCCCAGCATTTT.

In its sample, this clonotype was seen many times. V usage is TRBV6-1 and J usage is TRBJ1-5; perhaps TRBD1 as D (5 bases). The V end was cut by 2 bases, the J end by 12 bases, with 11 bases between. CDR3 size: 12 residues. Germline values: CDR1 MNHNS, CDR2 SASEGT. This chain's CDR3 is CASSEFRDFQHF. The CDR3 region has the DNA TGTGCCAGCAGTGAATTCCGGGACTTCCAGCATTTT.

Here the CDR3 reads CASGLVLPGPGSNYGYTF. In nucleotides, the CDR3 is TGTGCTAGTGGTTTGGTACTCCCGGGTCCAGGGTCTAACTATGGCTACACCTTC. V usage is TRBV12-5 and J usage is TRBJ1-2; a weak D match, TRBD1 (5 bases). The germline V gene has CDR1 LGHNT and CDR2 FRNRAP. V was trimmed by 0 bases and J by 0 bases, leaving 17 bases between them. The CDR3 consists of 18 residues.

This clonotype appeared a single time. The J gene is TRBJ2-7, the V gene TRBV11-3; no clear D gene. CDR1 and CDR2 (germline): SGHNT, YENEEA. There are 13 residues in the CDR3. V gave up 5 bases and J gave up 7 bases, with 15 bases separating them. The CDR3 DNA reads TGTGCCAGCAGCGCGAGAGAGGTTCAGGAGCAGTACTTC. It codes for CASSAREVQEQYF.